This record concerns one T cell receptor (beta chain) sequence. Antigen: not known. The CDR3 is 13 residues long. The ends were cut back, 3 bases at V and 4 bases at J, with 6 bases in the middle. These data are taken from a study of post-analysis software for immune sequencing data. Looking at the study overall: Secondary progressive, relapsing-remitting and progressive-relapsing multiple sclerosis were among the included disease courses.

Whole-study results and caveats: Comparison with controls showed significantly lower normalized Chao1 diversity in multiple sclerosis patients. In patients, five TRBV segments were more frequent than in controls, with TRBV5-6, TRBV5-1 and TRBV20-1 among them. F-measure co-clustering was strong for batch-matched samples.

Libraries were made from TCR beta cDNA, and they carried unique molecular identifiers. Input amounts of about 0.85 to 10 million T cells were used. These gave about 500,000 cDNA molecules, so each molecule approximated one T cell. MiXCR, run by TCRdb on the PCR reads, gives a single entry per CDR3 protein. The sample has about 770,000 distinct CDR3 sequences, 40% to 55% seen once; the top ten hold 4% to 5%. The clonotype originates from a girl aged 10 to 17 with multiple sclerosis. V usage is TRBV12-3 or TRBV12-4 and J usage is TRBJ2-2; D call uncertain. The source material was blood. CDR3 coding DNA: TGTGCCAGCAGTTTGGGTGGCACCGGGGAGCTGTTTTTT. Translated, it gives CASSLGGTGELFF.